This entry describes one TCR beta chain. No antigen is known for it. A much larger clone differs by one base, so this may be a read error. This CDR3 region has 14 residues. Losses at the gene ends were 6 bases for V and 5 bases for J; bases not matched to a gene: 9. The sample originates from a study of response to subunit inactivated influenza vaccine. MiXCR, run by TCRdb on the RT-PCR reads, gives a single entry per CDR3 protein. The table includes more than 400,000 distinct CDR3 sequences, roughly 7.9% detected once. General study results and limits: Few new T cells, the authors suggested, are recruited by each seasonal influenza vaccination.

The input for sequencing was PBMCs from blood, taken roughly 24 months after vaccination. The clonotype originates from a man between 50 and 75 years old who received an inactivated influenza vaccine. The V and J genes are TRBV12-3 or TRBV12-4 and TRBJ2-7, with 8 positions matching TRBD1. The CDR3 sequence: CASRFQGAWDEQYF. DNA of the CDR3: TGTGCCAGCAGGTTTCAGGGGGCCTGGGACGAGCAGTACTTC.